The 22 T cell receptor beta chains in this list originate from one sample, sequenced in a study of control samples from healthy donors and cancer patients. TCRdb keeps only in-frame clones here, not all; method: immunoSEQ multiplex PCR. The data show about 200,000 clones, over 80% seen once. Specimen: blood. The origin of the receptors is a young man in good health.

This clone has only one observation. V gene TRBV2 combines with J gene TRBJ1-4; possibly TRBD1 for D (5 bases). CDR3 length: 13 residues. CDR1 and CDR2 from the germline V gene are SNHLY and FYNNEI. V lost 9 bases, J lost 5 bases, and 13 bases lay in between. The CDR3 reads CARGEQGNEKLFF. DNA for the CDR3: TGTGCCAGGGGCGAGCAGGGCAATGAAAAACTGTTTTTT.

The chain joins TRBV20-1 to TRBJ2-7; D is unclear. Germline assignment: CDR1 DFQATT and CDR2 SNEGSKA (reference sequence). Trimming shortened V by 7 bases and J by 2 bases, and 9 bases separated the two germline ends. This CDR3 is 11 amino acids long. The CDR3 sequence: CSVRKAYEQYF. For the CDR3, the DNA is TGCAGTGTTCGGAAGGCCTACGAGCAGTACTTC.

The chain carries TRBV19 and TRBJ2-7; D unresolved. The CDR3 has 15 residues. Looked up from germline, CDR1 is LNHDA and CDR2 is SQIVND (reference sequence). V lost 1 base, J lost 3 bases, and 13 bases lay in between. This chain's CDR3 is CASSIVWDSFYEQYF. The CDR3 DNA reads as TGTGCCAGTAGTATAGTTTGGGATTCCTTCTACGAGCAGTACTTC.

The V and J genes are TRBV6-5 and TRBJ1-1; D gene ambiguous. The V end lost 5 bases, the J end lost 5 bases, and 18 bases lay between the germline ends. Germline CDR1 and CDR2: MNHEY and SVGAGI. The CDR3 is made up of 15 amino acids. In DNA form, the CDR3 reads TGTGCCAGCAGTCCAGGAAGGGTCCTGGCAACTGAAGCTTTCTTT. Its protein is CASSPGRVLATEAFF.

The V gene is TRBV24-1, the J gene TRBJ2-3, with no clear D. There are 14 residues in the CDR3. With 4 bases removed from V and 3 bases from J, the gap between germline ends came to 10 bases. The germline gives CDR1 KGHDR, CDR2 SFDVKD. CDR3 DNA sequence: TGTGCCACCAGTGACCAGCCGGATACAGATACGCAGTATTTT. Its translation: CATSDQPDTDTQYF.

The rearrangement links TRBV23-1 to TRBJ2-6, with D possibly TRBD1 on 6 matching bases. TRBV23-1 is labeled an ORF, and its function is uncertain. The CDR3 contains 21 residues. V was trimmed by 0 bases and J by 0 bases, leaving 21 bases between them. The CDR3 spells CASSQSRIKDRRRSGANVLTF. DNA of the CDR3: TGCGCCAGCAGTCAATCTCGAATAAAGGACAGACGGCGCTCTGGGGCCAACGTCCTGACTTTC.

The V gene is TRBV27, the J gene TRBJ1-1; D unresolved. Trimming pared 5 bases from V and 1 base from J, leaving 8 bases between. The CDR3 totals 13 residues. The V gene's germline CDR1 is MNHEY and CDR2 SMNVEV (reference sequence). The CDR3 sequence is CASSLTENTEAFF. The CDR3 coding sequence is TGTGCCAGCAGTCTAACAGAGAACACTGAAGCTTTCTTT.

In DNA form, the CDR3 reads TGTGCCAGCAGTTACTCGCTAGCGGGATTAACCTACGAGCAGTACTTC. Encoded protein: CASSYSLAGLTYEQYF. The chain uses TRBV6-6 and TRBJ2-7, with 9 bases identical to TRBD2. Germline-derived CDR1 and CDR2 are MNHNY and SVGAGI (reference sequence). V was clipped by 0 bases and J by 2 bases; unmatched bases: 5. The CDR3 is made up of 16 amino acids.

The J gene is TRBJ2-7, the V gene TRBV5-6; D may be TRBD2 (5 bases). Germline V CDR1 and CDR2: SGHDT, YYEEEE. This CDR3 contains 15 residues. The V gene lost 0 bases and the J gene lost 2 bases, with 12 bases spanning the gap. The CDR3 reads CASSLAGNTTYEQYF. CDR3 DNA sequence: TGTGCCAGCAGCTTGGCCGGGAACACCACCTACGAGCAGTACTTC.

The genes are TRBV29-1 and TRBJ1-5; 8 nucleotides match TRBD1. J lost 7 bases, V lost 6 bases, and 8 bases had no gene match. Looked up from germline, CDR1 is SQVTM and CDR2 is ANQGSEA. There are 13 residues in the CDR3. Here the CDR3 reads CSVQGGTGQPQHF. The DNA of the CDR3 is TGCAGCGTCCAAGGGGGGACAGGCCAGCCCCAGCATTTT.

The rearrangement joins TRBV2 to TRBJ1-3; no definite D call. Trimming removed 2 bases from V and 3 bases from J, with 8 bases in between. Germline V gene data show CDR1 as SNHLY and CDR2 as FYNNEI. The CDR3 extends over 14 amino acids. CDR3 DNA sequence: TGTGCCAGCAGTGAACGAGGTCTTGGAAACACCATATATTTT. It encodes CASSERGLGNTIYF.

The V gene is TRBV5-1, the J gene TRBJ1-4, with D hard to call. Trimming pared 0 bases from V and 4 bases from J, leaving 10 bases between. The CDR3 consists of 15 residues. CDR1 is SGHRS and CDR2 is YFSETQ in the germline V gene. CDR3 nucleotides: TGCGCCAGCAGCTTGGAAGGTTCTGGTAATGAAAAACTGTTTTTT. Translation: CASSLEGSGNEKLFF.

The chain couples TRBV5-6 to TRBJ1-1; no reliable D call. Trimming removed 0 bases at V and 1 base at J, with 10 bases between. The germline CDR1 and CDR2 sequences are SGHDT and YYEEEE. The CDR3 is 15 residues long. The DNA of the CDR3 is TGTGCCAGCAGCTTGGTGGGGAGCGGGAACACTGAAGCTTTCTTT. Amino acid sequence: CASSLVGSGNTEAFF.

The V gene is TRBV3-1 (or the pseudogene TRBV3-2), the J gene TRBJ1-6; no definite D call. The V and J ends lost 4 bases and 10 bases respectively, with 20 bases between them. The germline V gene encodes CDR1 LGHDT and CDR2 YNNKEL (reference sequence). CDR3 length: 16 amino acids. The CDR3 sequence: CASSPLGRRPNSPLHF. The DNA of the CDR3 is TGTGCCAGCAGCCCCTTAGGTCGGCGGCCCAACTCACCCCTCCACTTT.

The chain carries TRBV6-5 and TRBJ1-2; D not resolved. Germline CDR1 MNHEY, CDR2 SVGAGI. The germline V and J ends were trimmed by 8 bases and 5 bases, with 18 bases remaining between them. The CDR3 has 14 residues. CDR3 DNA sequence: TGTGCCAGCGGTCTGGGAGGACTTATATATGGCTACACCTTC. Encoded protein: CASGLGGLIYGYTF.

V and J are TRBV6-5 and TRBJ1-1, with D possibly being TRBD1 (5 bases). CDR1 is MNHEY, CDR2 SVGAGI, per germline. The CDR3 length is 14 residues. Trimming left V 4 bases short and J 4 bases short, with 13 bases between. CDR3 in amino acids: CASSWRRGGTEAFF. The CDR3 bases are TGTGCCAGCAGTTGGAGAAGGGGAGGCACTGAAGCTTTCTTT.

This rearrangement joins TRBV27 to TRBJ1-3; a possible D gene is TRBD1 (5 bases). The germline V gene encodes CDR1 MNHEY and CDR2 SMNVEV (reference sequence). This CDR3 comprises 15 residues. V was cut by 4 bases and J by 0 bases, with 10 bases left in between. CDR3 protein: CASSSGRNSGNTIYF. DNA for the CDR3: TGTGCCAGCAGTTCGGGACGGAACTCTGGAAACACCATATATTTT.

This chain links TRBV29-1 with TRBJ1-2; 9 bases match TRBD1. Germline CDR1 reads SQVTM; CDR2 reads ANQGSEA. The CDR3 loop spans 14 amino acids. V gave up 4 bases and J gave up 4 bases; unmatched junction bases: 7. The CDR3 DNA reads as TGCAGCGTTGTGGGGACAGGGATCTTCTATGGCTACACCTTC. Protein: CSVVGTGIFYGYTF. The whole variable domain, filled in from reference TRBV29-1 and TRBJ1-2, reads SAVISQKPSRDICQRGTSLTIQCQVDSQVTMMFWYRQQPGQSLTLIATANQGSEATYESGFVIDKFPISRPNLTFSTLTVSNMSPEDSSIYLCSVVGTGIFYGYTFGSGTRLTVV.

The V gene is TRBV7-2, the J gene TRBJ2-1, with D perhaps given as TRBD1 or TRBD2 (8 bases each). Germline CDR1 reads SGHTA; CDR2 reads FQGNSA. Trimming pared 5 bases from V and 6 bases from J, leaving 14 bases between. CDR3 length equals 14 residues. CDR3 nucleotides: TGTGCCAGCAGCACGGGGGGGACAGGCAATGAGCAGTTCTTC. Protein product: CASSTGGTGNEQFF.

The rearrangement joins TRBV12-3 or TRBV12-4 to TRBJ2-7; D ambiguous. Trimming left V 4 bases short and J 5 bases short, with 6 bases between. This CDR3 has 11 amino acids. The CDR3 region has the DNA TGTGCCAGCAGTTCCTATAACGAGCAGTACTTC. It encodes CASSSYNEQYF.

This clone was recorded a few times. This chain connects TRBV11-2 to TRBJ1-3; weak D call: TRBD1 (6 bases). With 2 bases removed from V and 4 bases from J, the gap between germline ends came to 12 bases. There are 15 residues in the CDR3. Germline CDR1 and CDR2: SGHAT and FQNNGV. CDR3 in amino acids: CASSLYRAAGNTIYF. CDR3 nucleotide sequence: TGTGCCAGCAGCTTATACAGGGCGGCAGGAAACACCATATATTTT.

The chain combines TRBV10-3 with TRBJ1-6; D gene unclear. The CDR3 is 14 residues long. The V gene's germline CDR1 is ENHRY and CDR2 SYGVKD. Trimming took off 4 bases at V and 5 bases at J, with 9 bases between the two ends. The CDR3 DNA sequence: TGTGCCATCAGTGCGACGGAGGATAATTCACCCCTCCACTTT. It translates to CAISATEDNSPLHF.